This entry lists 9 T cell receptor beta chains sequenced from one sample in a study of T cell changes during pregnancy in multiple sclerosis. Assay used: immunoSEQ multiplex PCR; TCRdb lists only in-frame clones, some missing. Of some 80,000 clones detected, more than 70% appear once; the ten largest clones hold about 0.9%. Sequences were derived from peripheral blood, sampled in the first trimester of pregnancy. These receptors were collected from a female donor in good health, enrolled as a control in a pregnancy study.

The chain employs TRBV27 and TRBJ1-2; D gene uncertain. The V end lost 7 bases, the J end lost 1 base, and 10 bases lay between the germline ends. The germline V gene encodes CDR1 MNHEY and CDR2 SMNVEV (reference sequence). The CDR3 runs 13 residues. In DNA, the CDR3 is TGTGCCAGCACTTCCAGGATTAACTATGGCTACACCTTC. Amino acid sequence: CASTSRINYGYTF.

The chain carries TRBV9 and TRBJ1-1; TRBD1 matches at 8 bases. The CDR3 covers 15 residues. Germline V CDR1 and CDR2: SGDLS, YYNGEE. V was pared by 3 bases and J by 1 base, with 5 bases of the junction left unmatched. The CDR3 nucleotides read TGTGCCAGCAGCGCTACAGGGGGGGGGAACACTGAAGCTTTCTTT. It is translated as CASSATGGGNTEAFF.

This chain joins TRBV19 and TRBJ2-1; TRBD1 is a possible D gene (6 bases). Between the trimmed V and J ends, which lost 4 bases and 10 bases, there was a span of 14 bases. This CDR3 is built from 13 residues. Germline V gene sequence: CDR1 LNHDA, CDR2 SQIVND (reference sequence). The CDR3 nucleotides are TGTGCCAGTAGTACACAGGGTCTTGGGGAGCAGTTCTTC. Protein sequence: CASSTQGLGEQFF.

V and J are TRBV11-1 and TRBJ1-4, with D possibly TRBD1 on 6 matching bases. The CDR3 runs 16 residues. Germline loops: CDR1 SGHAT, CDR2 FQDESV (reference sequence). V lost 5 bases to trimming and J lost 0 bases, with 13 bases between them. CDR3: CASSRYGGPTNEKLFF. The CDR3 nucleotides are TGTGCCAGCAGCCGCTACGGGGGGCCAACTAATGAAAAACTGTTTTTT. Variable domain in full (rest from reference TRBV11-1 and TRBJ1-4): EAEVAQSPRYKITEKSQAVAFWCDPISGHATLYWYRQILGQGPELLVQFQDESVVDDSQLPKDRFSAERLKGVDSTLKIQPAELGDSAMYLCASSRYGGPTNEKLFFGSGTQLSVL.

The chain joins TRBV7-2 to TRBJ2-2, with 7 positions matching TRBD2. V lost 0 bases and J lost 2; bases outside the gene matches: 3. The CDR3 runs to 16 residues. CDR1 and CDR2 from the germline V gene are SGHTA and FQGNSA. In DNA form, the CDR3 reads TGTGCCAGCAGCTTAGCCGGCGGGAGAAACACCGGGGAGCTGTTTTTT. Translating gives CASSLAGGRNTGELFF.

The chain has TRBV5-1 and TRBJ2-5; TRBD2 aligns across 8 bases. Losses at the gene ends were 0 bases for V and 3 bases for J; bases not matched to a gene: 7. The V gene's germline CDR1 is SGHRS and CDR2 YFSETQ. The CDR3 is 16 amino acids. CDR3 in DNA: TGCGCCAGCAGCTTGGGGCTAGCGGGTAACAAAGAGACCCAGTACTTC. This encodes CASSLGLAGNKETQYF.

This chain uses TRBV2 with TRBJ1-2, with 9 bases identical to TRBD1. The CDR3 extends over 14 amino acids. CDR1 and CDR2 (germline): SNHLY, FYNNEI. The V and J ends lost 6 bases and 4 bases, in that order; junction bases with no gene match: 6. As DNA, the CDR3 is TGTGCCAGCAGGACGGACAGGGGATCCTATGGCTACACCTTC. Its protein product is CASRTDRGSYGYTF.

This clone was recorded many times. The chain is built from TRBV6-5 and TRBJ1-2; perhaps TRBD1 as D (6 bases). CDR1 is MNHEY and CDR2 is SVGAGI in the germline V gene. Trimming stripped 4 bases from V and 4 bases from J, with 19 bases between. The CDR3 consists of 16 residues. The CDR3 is CASSSQRQDLGYGYTF. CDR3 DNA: TGTGCCAGCAGTTCCCAACGACAGGACTTAGGCTATGGCTACACCTTC.

The CDR3: CASSFGGLAGVKNEQFF. Here the CDR3 DNA reads TGTGCCAGCAGCTTTGGGGGACTAGCGGGAGTGAAGAATGAGCAGTTCTTC. V and J are TRBV7-2 and TRBJ2-1, with TRBD2 matching over 14 bases. Germline CDR1 reads SGHTA; CDR2 reads FQGNSA. The length of the CDR3 is 17 residues. J gave up 7 bases and V 3 bases, and 8 bases lay outside the gene matches.